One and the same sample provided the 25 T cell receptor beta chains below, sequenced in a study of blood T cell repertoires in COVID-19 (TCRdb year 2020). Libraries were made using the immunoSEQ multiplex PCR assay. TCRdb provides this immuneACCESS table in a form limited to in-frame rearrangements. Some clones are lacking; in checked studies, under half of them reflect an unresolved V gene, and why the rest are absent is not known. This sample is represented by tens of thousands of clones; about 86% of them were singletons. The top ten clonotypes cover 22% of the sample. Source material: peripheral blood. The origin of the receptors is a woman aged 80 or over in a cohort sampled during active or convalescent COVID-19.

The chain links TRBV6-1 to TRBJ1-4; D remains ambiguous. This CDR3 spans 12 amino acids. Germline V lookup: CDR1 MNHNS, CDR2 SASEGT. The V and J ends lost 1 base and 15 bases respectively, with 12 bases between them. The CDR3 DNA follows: TGTGCCAGCAGTGAAGGCGGTTTTTTCATGTTTTTT. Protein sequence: CASSEGGFFMFF.

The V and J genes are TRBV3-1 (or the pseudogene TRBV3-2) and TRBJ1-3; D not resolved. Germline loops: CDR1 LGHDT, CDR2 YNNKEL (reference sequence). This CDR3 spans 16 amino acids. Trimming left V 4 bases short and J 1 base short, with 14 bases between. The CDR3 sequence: CASSLQDSASGNTIYF. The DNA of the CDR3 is TGTGCCAGCAGCCTCCAGGATTCAGCTTCTGGAAACACCATATATTTT.

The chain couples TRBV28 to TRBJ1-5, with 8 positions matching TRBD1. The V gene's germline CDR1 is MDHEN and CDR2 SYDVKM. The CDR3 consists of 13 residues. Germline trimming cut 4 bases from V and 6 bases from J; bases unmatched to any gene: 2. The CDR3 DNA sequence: TGTGCCAGCAGTTGGACAGGGTTTCAGCCCCAGCATTTT. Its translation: CASSWTGFQPQHF.

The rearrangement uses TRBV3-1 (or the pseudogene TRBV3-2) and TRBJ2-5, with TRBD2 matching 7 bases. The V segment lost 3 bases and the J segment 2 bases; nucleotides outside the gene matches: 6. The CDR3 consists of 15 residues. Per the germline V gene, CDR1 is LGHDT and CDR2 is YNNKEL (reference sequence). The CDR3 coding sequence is TGTGCCAGCAGCCACGAACTAGCGCAACAAGAGACCCAGTACTTC. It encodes CASSHELAQQETQYF.

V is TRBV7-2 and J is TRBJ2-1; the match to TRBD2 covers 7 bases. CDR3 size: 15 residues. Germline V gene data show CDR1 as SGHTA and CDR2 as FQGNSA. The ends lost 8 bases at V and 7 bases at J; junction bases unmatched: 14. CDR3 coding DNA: TGTGCCAGCTGCGCCGGGACTACCTGGCCAAATGAGCAGTTCTTC. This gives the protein CASCAGTTWPNEQFF.

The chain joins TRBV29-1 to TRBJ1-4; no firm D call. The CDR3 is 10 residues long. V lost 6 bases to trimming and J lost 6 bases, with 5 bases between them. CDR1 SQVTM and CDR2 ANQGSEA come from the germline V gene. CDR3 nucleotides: TGCAGCGTCGCAGATGAAAAACTGTTTTTT. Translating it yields CSVADEKLFF.

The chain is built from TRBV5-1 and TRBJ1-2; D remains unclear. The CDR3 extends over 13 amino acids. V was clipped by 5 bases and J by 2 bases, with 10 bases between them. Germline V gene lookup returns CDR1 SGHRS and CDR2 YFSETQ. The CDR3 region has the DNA TGCGCCAGCAGTGGCAGCGAGAACTATGGCTACACCTTC. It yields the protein CASSGSENYGYTF.

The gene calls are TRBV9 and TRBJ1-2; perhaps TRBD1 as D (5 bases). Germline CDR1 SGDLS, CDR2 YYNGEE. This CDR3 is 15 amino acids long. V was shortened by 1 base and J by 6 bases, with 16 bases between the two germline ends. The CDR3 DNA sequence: TGTGCCAGCAGCGTAACCGAGAGGGGAGGGGATGGCTACACCTTC. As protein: CASSVTERGGDGYTF.

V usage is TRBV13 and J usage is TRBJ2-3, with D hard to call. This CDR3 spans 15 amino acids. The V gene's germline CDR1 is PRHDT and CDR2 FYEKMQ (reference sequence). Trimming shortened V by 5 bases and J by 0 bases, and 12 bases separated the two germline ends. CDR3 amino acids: CASSQAVVSTDTQYF. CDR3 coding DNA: TGTGCCAGCAGCCAGGCCGTTGTTAGCACAGATACGCAGTATTTT.

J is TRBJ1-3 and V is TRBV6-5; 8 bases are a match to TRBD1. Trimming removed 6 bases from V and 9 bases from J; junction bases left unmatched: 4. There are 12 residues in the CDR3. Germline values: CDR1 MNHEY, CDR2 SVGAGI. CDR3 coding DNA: TGTGCCAGCAGGGACAGGGTGGGCACCATATATTTT. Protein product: CASRDRVGTIYF.

CDR3 amino acids: CSASLLDNEQFF. The CDR3 DNA reads as TGCAGTGCTAGTCTACTTGACAATGAGCAGTTCTTC. This chain links TRBV20-1 with TRBJ2-1; D is ambiguous. This CDR3 is built from 12 residues. Per the germline V gene, CDR1 is DFQATT and CDR2 is SNEGSKA (reference sequence). V shed 3 bases and J shed 5 bases, with 8 bases lying between them.

CDR3 sequence: CASSPGQGAPLREQYF. CDR3 in DNA: TGTGCCAGCAGTCCGGGACAGGGGGCCCCACTTCGCGAGCAGTACTTC. This chain links TRBV28 with TRBJ2-7; the match to TRBD1 covers 12 bases. With 5 bases clipped from V and 6 bases from J, the junction kept 11 bases outside the gene matches. Germline V gene data show CDR1 as MDHEN and CDR2 as SYDVKM. The CDR3 totals 16 residues.

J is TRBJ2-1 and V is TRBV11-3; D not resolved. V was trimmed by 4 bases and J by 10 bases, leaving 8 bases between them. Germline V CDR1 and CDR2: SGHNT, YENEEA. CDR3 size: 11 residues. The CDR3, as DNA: TGTGCCAGCAGCTCCGTCTACGAGCAGTTCTTC. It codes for CASSSVYEQFF.

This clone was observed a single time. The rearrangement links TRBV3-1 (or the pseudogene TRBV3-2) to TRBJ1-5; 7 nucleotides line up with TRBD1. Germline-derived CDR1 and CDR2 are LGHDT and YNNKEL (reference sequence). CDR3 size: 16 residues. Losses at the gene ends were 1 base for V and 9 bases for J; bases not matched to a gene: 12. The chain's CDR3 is CASSQATGRRLWPQHF. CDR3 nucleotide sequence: TGTGCCAGCAGCCAAGCGACAGGGAGAAGATTGTGGCCCCAGCATTTT.

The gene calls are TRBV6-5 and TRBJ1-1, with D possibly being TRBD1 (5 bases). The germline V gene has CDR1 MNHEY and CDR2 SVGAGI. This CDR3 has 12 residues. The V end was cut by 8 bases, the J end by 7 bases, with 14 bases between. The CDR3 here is CASWRTNYEAFF. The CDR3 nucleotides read TGTGCCAGCTGGCGGACAAATTATGAAGCTTTCTTT.

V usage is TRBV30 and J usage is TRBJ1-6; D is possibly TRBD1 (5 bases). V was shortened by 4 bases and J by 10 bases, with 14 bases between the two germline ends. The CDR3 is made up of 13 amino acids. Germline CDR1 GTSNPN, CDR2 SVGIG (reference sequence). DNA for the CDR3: TGTGCCTGGACCGACAGAAGGTACTCACCCCTCCACTTT. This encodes CAWTDRRYSPLHF. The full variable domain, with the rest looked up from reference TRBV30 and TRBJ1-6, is SQTIHQWPATLVQPVGSPLSLECTVEGTSNPNLYWYRQAAGRGLQLLFYSVGIGQISSEVPQNLSASRPQDRQFILSSKKLLLSDSGFYLCAWTDRRYSPLHFGNGTRLTVT.

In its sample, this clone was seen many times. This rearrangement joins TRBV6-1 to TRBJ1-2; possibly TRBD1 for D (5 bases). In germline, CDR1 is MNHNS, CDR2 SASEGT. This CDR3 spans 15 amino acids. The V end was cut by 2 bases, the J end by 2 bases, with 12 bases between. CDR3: CASSELGLANYGYTF. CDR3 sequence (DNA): TGTGCCAGCAGTGAACTGGGGCTCGCAAACTATGGCTACACCTTC.

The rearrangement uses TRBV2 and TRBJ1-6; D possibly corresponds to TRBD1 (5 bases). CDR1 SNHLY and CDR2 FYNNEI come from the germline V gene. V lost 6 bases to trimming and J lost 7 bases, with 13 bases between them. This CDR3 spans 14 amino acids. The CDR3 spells CASREWTSNSPLHF. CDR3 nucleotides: TGTGCCAGCAGAGAATGGACATCCAATTCACCCCTCCACTTT.

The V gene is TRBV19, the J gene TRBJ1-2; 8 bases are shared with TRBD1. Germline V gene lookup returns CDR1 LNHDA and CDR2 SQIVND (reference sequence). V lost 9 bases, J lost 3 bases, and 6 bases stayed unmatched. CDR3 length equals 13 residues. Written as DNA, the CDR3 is TGTGCCAGCGGGACAGGCGCCGACTATGGCTACACCTTC. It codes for CASGTGADYGYTF.

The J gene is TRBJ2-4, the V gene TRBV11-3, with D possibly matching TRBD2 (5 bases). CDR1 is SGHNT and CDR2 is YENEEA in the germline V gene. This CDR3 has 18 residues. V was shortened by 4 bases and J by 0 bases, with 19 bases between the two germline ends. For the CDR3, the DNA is TGTGCCAGCAGCTCCCCAAATCGGGGATACCTAGCCAAAAACATTCAGTACTTC. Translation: CASSSPNRGYLAKNIQYF. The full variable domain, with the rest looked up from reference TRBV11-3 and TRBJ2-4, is EAGVVQSPRYKIIEKKQPVAFWCNPISGHNTLYWYLQNLGQGPELLIRYENEEAVDDSQLPKDRFSAERLKGVDSTLKIQPAELGDSAVYLCASSSPNRGYLAKNIQYFGAGTRLSVL.

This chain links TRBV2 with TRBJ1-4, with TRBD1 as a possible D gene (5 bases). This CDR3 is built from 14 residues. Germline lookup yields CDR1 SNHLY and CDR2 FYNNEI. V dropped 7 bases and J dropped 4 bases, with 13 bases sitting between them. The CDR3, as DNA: TGTGCCAGCAATGATGACAGCCATAATGAAAAACTGTTTTTT. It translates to CASNDDSHNEKLFF.

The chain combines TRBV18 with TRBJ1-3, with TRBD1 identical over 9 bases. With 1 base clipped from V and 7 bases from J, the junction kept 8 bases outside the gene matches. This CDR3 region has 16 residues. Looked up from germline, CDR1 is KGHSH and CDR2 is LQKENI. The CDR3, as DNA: TGTGCCAGCTCACCACTCCCGGGACAGGGTCGTAACACCATATATTTT. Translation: CASSPLPGQGRNTIYF.

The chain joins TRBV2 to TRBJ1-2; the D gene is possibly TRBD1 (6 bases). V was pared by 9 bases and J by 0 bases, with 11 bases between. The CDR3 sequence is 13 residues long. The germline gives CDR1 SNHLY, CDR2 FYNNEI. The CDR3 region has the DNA TGTGCCAGGACTACAGGGTCTAACTATGGCTACACCTTC. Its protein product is CARTTGSNYGYTF. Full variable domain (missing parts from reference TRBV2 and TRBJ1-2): EPEVTQTPSHQVTQMGQEVILRCVPISNHLYFYWYRQILGQKVEFLVSFYNNEISEKSEIFDDQFSVERPDGSNFTLKIRSTKLEDSAMYFCARTTGSNYGYTFGSGTRLTVV.

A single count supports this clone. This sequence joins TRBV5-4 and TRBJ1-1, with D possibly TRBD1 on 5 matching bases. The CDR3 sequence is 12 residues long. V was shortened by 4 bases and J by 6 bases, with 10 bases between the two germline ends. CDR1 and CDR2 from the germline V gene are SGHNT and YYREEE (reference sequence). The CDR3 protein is CASSTDRAEAFF. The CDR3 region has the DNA TGTGCCAGCAGCACCGACAGAGCTGAAGCTTTCTTT.

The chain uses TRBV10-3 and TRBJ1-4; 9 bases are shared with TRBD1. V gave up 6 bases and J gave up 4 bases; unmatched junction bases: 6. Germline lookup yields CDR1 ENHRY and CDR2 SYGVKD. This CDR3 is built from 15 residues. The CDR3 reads CAIRPGQGINEKLFF. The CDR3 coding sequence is TGTGCCATCAGACCAGGACAGGGGATTAATGAAAAACTGTTTTTT.